A single sample gave rise to the 31 T cell receptor beta chains below, sequenced in a study of cytomegalovirus exposure and HLA in healthy donors. Primers included in the PCR were 60 Vbeta and 13 Jbeta primers. Libraries were prepared by immunoSEQ multiplex PCR; TCRdb keeps only in-frame clonotypes and omits some of them. The repertoire consists of approximately 150,000 clones, with around 86% occurring once and the leading ten covering less than 3.5%. Sample: PBMCs. These TCRs come from a young woman in good health and CMV-seronegative.

The chain joins TRBV5-5 to TRBJ1-1; 7 nucleotides line up with TRBD1. Germline lookup yields CDR1 SGHKS and CDR2 YYEKEE (reference sequence). Trimming removed 4 bases from V and 1 base from J; junction bases left unmatched: 7. This CDR3 has 15 amino acids. CDR3 in amino acids: CASSGGTAGNTEAFF. The CDR3 nucleotides are TGTGCCAGCAGCGGGGGGACAGCCGGGAACACTGAAGCTTTCTTT.

The chain combines TRBV6-5 with TRBJ1-1; no clear D. Trimming removed 5 bases at V and 5 bases at J, with 6 bases between. The CDR3 extends over 11 amino acids. The germline V gene encodes CDR1 MNHEY and CDR2 SVGAGI. CDR3 nucleotide sequence: TGTGCCAGCAGTGAACAAACTGAAGCTTTCTTT. Translating gives CASSEQTEAFF.

This clone was counted between two and nine times. Compared with germline, one end of the junction differs, possibly owing to a read error. CDR3 sequence reads: CASSPLTRGRYYEQYF. CDR3 coding DNA: TGCGCCAGCAGCCCCCTGACGAGGGGGCGGTATTACGAGCAGTACTTC. The chain links TRBV5-4 to TRBJ2-7; 7 bases line up with TRBD1. The germline gives CDR1 SGHNT, CDR2 YYREEE (reference sequence). This CDR3 has 16 amino acids.

The chain uses TRBV6-1 and TRBJ2-7; 8 bases match TRBD2. The CDR3 has 12 residues. Per germline, CDR1 MNHNS and CDR2 SASEGT. V lost 4 bases and J lost 6; bases outside the gene matches: 2. The CDR3 is CASSVAGGEQYF. CDR3 DNA: TGTGCCAGCAGTGTTGCGGGGGGCGAGCAGTACTTC.

J is TRBJ2-2 and V is TRBV12-2; the DNA was not compared with TRBD2, the D call given in the table. TRBV12-2 constitutes a pseudogene. The CDR3 runs 16 residues. CDR3 DNA: TGTGCAAGTCGCTTGTCGGGACTAGCGTACACCGGGGAGCTGTTTTTT. Protein product: CASRLSGLAYTGELFF.

V gene TRBV10-2 combines with J gene TRBJ2-1, with 12 bases identical to TRBD2. V was clipped by 6 bases and J by 3 bases; unmatched bases: 6. Germline V lookup: CDR1 WSHSY, CDR2 SAAADI. The CDR3 runs to 16 residues. The CDR3: CASRRTSGMIYNEQFF. The CDR3 coding sequence is TGCGCCAGCAGGAGGACTAGCGGGATGATCTACAATGAGCAGTTCTTC.

The J gene is TRBJ1-2, the V gene TRBV6-1; D remains ambiguous. The V gene's germline CDR1 is MNHNS and CDR2 SASEGT. The CDR3 extends over 14 amino acids. V was pared by 6 bases and J by 2 bases, with 13 bases between. The CDR3 sequence is CASSDIGFNYGYTF. In nucleotides, the CDR3 is TGTGCCAGCAGCGACATTGGTTTCAACTATGGCTACACCTTC.

The chain links TRBV19 to TRBJ2-3; 9 bases match TRBD2. CDR1 is LNHDA, CDR2 SQIVND, per germline (reference sequence). The ends lost 4 bases at V and 5 bases at J; junction bases unmatched: 10. This CDR3 region has 16 residues. CDR3 sequence (DNA): TGTGCCAGTAGTAACGGAGGTAGCGGGGGACAAGATACGCAGTATTTT. Translation: CASSNGGSGGQDTQYF.

The V and J genes are TRBV29-1 and TRBJ2-1, with TRBD2 matching over 12 bases. The CDR3 extends over 15 amino acids. The J segment lost 7 bases and the V segment lost 8 bases, leaving 12 bases of the junction unmatched. The germline V gene has CDR1 SQVTM and CDR2 ANQGSEA. The CDR3 here is CSPGRTSGKCNEQFF. The CDR3 DNA reads TGCAGCCCGGGCCGGACTAGCGGGAAGTGTAATGAGCAGTTCTTC.

The chain combines TRBV2 with TRBJ1-2; possible D gene TRBD1, 5 bases. This CDR3 has 15 amino acids. V lost 3 bases, J lost 5 bases, and 16 bases lay in between. Looked up from germline, CDR1 is SNHLY and CDR2 is FYNNEI. The CDR3 DNA reads TGTGCCAGCAGTGAGAGTCAGGGAAGGGGATATGGCTACACCTTC. Encoded protein: CASSESQGRGYGYTF.

The chain couples TRBV15 to TRBJ2-1, with 12 bases identical to TRBD2. V lost 4 bases and J lost 4; bases outside the gene matches: 8. The CDR3 has 17 amino acids. Germline loops: CDR1 LNHNV, CDR2 YYDKDF (reference sequence). The DNA of the CDR3 is TGTGCCACCAGCACCGCTAGCGGGGGGGATCCATACAATGAGCAGTTCTTC. Its protein is CATSTASGGDPYNEQFF.

This clone has a handful of counts. V and J are TRBV9 and TRBJ1-1; D unclear. CDR3 length: 14 amino acids. The V gene lost 4 bases and the J gene lost 7 bases, with 17 bases spanning the gap. The germline CDR1 and CDR2 sequences are SGDLS and YYNGEE. CDR3 in amino acids: CASSPPSRRNEAFF. The CDR3 DNA reads as TGTGCCAGCAGCCCTCCCAGTCGAAGAAATGAAGCTTTCTTT.

The chain links TRBV6-6 to TRBJ1-3; 9 bases match TRBD1. With V trimmed by 5 bases and J by 0 bases, 5 bases remained unmatched. Germline V CDR1 and CDR2: MNHNY, SVGAGI (reference sequence). CDR3 length equals 16 residues. CDR3 sequence (DNA): TGTGCCAGCAGTGGACAGGGGACGCGCTCTGGAAACACCATATATTTT. This translates into CASSGQGTRSGNTIYF.

The chain couples TRBV7-2 to TRBJ2-1; 9 bases align to TRBD1. The J segment lost 6 bases and the V segment lost 5 bases, leaving 8 bases of the junction unmatched. CDR3 length: 15 residues. CDR1 SGHTA and CDR2 FQGNSA come from the germline V gene. CDR3 sequence (DNA): TGTGCCAGCAGCACCGACAGGGGGTTGTTCAATGAGCAGTTCTTC. Translation gives CASSTDRGLFNEQFF.

This chain uses TRBV2 with TRBJ1-2, with no clear D. The V and J ends lost 6 bases and 8 bases respectively, with 7 bases between them. CDR1 and CDR2 from the germline V gene are SNHLY and FYNNEI. The CDR3 loop spans 10 amino acids. The DNA of the CDR3 is TGTGCCAGCAGCAAAAGCGGCTACACCTTC. Encoded protein: CASSKSGYTF.

The chain couples TRBV6-1 to TRBJ1-1, with D unclear. V lost 5 bases and J lost 3, with 7 bases in between. The CDR3 has 12 amino acids. Germline V CDR1 and CDR2: MNHNS, SASEGT. The CDR3 DNA reads as TGTGCCAGCAGTTGGAGGTACACTGAAGCTTTCTTT. Its translation is CASSWRYTEAFF.

This sequence joins TRBV27 and TRBJ2-5; D might be TRBD2 (6 bases). The better agreement between TRBJ2-7 and the DNA end casts doubt on the J call. CDR1 MNHEY and CDR2 SMNVEV come from the germline V gene (reference sequence). The CDR3 runs 15 residues. The CDR3 DNA is TGTGCCAGCAGTTTAACGGCAGGGTCAGCGGGCGAGCAGTACTTC. As protein: CASSLTAGSAGEQYF.

The genes are TRBV7-6 and TRBJ2-1; a possible D gene is TRBD1 (9 bases). The CDR3 spans 20 residues. V shed 5 bases and J shed 7 bases, with 33 bases lying between them. CDR1 SGHVS and CDR2 FNYEAQ come from the germline V gene. The chain's CDR3 is CASSPHLGQGAGGLKNEQFF. The CDR3 DNA follows: TGTGCCAGCAGCCCGCACCTGGGACAGGGTGCGGGAGGCCTTAAAAATGAGCAGTTCTTC.

The chain joins TRBV5-1 to TRBJ1-1; D might be TRBD1 (5 bases). Germline CDR1 SGHRS, CDR2 YFSETQ. Trimming removed 2 bases at V and 3 bases at J, with 11 bases between. The CDR3 is 14 amino acids. The CDR3 DNA reads TGCGCCAGCAGCTTATCAGGGTCCGACACTGAAGCTTTCTTT. This encodes CASSLSGSDTEAFF. Drawing the rest from reference TRBV5-1 and TRBJ1-1, the complete variable domain is KAGVTQTPRYLIKTRGQQVTLSCSPISGHRSVSWYQQTPGQGLQFLFEYFSETQRNKGNFPGRFSGRQFSNSRSEMNVSTLELGDSALYLCASSLSGSDTEAFFGQGTRLTVV.

Only one count was recorded for this clone. This chain joins TRBV29-1 and TRBJ1-3; D not certain. The CDR3 spans 14 residues. V was pared by 6 bases and J by 0 bases, with 12 bases between. Germline V lookup: CDR1 SQVTM, CDR2 ANQGSEA. In DNA, the CDR3 is TGCAGCGTGAGAAACAGATCCTCTGGAAACACCATATATTTT. It yields the protein CSVRNRSSGNTIYF.

V gene TRBV7-9 combines with J gene TRBJ2-7, with D possibly matching TRBD2 (6 bases). V gave up 1 base and J gave up 7 bases, with 11 bases separating them. The length of the CDR3 is 13 residues. Per the germline V gene, CDR1 is SEHNR and CDR2 is FQNEAQ (reference sequence). DNA for the CDR3: TGTGCCAGCAGCTTAGGGCAGGCGGGGGAGCAGTACTTC. Its protein product is CASSLGQAGEQYF.

The rearrangement uses TRBV18 and TRBJ2-1, with 11 bases matching TRBD2. CDR3 length: 16 residues. From germline, CDR1 is KGHSH and CDR2 LQKENI. The ends lost 3 bases at V and 7 bases at J; junction bases unmatched: 8. In nucleotides, the CDR3 is TGTGCCAGCTCACCCCTAGCGGGAGGAATTTCAAATGAGCAGTTCTTC. Protein product: CASSPLAGGISNEQFF.

The chain carries TRBV7-2 and TRBJ2-1; the match to TRBD2 covers 9 bases. Germline CDR1 SGHTA, CDR2 FQGNSA. Unmatched junction bases numbered 11, after V lost 7 bases and J lost 4 bases. The CDR3 has 16 amino acids. The CDR3: CASIRASGTQYNEQFF. In DNA, the CDR3 is TGTGCCAGCATCCGGGCTAGCGGGACGCAGTACAATGAGCAGTTCTTC.

This clone showed up just once. The V call is TRBV2, the J call TRBJ1-5, with 9 bases fitting TRBD1. The J segment lost 2 bases and the V segment lost 6 bases, leaving 5 bases of the junction unmatched. CDR3 length: 15 amino acids. The germline CDR1 and CDR2 sequences are SNHLY and FYNNEI. This CDR3 reads CASSAWDRGNQPQHF. DNA of the CDR3: TGTGCCAGCAGCGCCTGGGACAGGGGCAATCAGCCCCAGCATTTT.

This chain uses TRBV5-1 with TRBJ2-2; D might be TRBD1 (6 bases). Germline lookup yields CDR1 SGHRS and CDR2 YFSETQ. The CDR3 totals 15 residues. V shed 4 bases and J shed 3 bases, with 13 bases lying between them. The CDR3: CASSPMPGDTGELFF. CDR3 DNA: TGCGCCAGCAGCCCAATGCCAGGGGACACCGGGGAGCTGTTTTTT.

This sequence joins TRBV18 and TRBJ1-1; 9 bases are a match to TRBD1. The CDR3 sequence is 17 residues long. Looked up from germline, CDR1 is KGHSH and CDR2 is LQKENI. The junction had 12 bases not matched to a gene; V was cut back by 4 bases and J by 3 bases. The CDR3 coding sequence is TGTGCCAGCTCACTTTTTACAGGGGGCGGAGTGTACACTGAAGCTTTCTTT. The encoded protein is CASSLFTGGGVYTEAFF.

This clone was picked up a small number of times. The junction departs from germline at one end; a sequencing error may be responsible. The chain links TRBV7-9 to TRBJ1-1, with 8 bases matching TRBD1. The CDR3 extends over 14 amino acids. Germline V gene data show CDR1 as SEHNR and CDR2 as FQNEAQ (reference sequence). CDR3: CSSRHRGVNTEAFF. Written as DNA, the CDR3 is TGTTCCAGCAGACACAGGGGGGTGAACACTGAAGCTTTCTTT. The whole variable domain, filled in from reference TRBV7-9 and TRBJ1-1, reads DTGVSQNPRHKITKRGQNVTFRCDPISEHNRLYWYRQTLGQGPEFLTYFQNEAQLEKSRLLSDRFSAERPKGSFSTLEIQRTEQGDSAMYLCSSRHRGVNTEAFFGQGTRLTVV.

The chain employs TRBV9 and TRBJ1-5; 11 nucleotides agree with TRBD1. Germline V gene sequence: CDR1 SGDLS, CDR2 YYNGEE. V lost 1 base and J lost 4; bases outside the gene matches: 4. CDR3 size: 16 residues. As DNA, the CDR3 is TGTGCCAGCAGCGTACCAGGACAGGGGGCGAATCAGCCCCAGCATTTT. Translation gives CASSVPGQGANQPQHF. Full variable domain (outside the CDR3, taken from reference TRBV9 and TRBJ1-5): DSGVTQTPKHLITATGQRVTLRCSPRSGDLSVYWYQQSLDQGLQFLIQYYNGEERAKGNILERFSAQQFPDLHSELNLSSLELGDSALYFCASSVPGQGANQPQHFGDGTRLSIL.

This rearrangement joins TRBV7-2 to TRBJ2-1; 10 bases line up with TRBD1. Germline V gene data show CDR1 as SGHTA and CDR2 as FQGNSA. CDR3 length equals 15 residues. Unmatched junction bases numbered 5, after V lost 5 bases and J lost 4 bases. CDR3 region: CASSTGQGLYNEQFF. The CDR3 nucleotides read TGTGCCAGCAGCACGGGACAGGGGTTATACAATGAGCAGTTCTTC.

This clone was seen a few times. The chain has TRBV6-1 and TRBJ2-3; tentatively, D is TRBD1 (6 bases). Germline-derived CDR1 and CDR2 are MNHNS and SASEGT. This CDR3 contains 15 residues. V was trimmed by 3 bases and J by 3 bases, leaving 13 bases between them. CDR3 sequence: CASSDWQTGTDTQYF. The CDR3 DNA follows: TGTGCCAGCAGTGATTGGCAAACAGGGACAGATACGCAGTATTTT.

CDR3 in amino acids: CASSYGTASNQPQHF. DNA of the CDR3: TGCGCCAGCAGCTACGGGACAGCTAGCAATCAGCCCCAGCATTTT. The gene calls are TRBV5-1 and TRBJ1-5; 7 bases are a match to TRBD1. The germline V gene encodes CDR1 SGHRS and CDR2 YFSETQ. The CDR3 is made up of 15 amino acids. J gave up 0 bases and V 3 bases, and 3 bases lay outside the gene matches.